The 20 T cell receptor beta chains below come from one sample, sequenced in a study of T cell responses to AZD1222 COVID-19 vaccine. Sequenced by immunoSEQ multiplex PCR; TCRdb stores in-frame clones only, minus some. The sample holds some 130,000 clones, about 93% seen once. Sequenced material: peripheral blood, taken on day 0 of AZD1222 vaccination. Receptors originate from an adult in good health.

This sequence joins TRBV4-2 and TRBJ2-3; D remains ambiguous. With 4 bases removed from V and 4 bases from J, the gap between germline ends came to 6 bases. The CDR3 is 12 amino acids. The V gene's germline CDR1 is LGHNA and CDR2 YNFKEQ. CDR3 loop: CASSRTADTQYF. The CDR3 DNA reads as TGTGCCAGCAGCCGAACAGCAGATACGCAGTATTTT.

The chain recombines TRBV29-1 with TRBJ2-7, with 10 nucleotides matching TRBD1. Trimming at V came to 6 bases and at J to 4 bases, leaving 9 bases not matched to a gene. Germline V gene data show CDR1 as SQVTM and CDR2 as ANQGSEA. The CDR3 totals 14 residues. The CDR3 is CSVRDRGRLYEQYF. In DNA, the CDR3 is TGCAGCGTCCGGGACAGGGGCCGACTGTACGAGCAGTACTTC.

The chain couples TRBV5-1 to TRBJ2-2; 7 nucleotides line up with TRBD1. CDR3 length: 16 residues. V dropped 4 bases and J dropped 2; count of bases not matched to a gene: 8. Germline values: CDR1 SGHRS, CDR2 YFSETQ. CDR3 bases: TGCGCCAGCAGCCCTCGGACAGGCAGTAACACCGGGGAGCTGTTTTTT. Amino acid sequence: CASSPRTGSNTGELFF.

The chain recombines TRBV16 with TRBJ2-1, with unresolved D. Germline V gene lookup returns CDR1 KGHSY and CDR2 FQNENV. V was clipped by 0 bases and J by 7 bases, with 16 bases between them. The CDR3 extends over 16 amino acids. The CDR3 DNA follows: TGTGCCAGCAGCCAATCAGGTCGGATACTTACGAATGAGCAGTTCTTC. Protein product: CASSQSGRILTNEQFF.

The chain employs TRBV5-6 and TRBJ1-1; no reliable D call. The ends were cut back, 1 base at V and 8 bases at J, with 9 bases in the middle. The germline CDR1 and CDR2 sequences are SGHDT and YYEEEE. The CDR3 is 12 residues long. The CDR3: CASSLSPGEAFF. The CDR3 DNA is TGTGCCAGCAGCTTGTCCCCGGGCGAAGCTTTCTTT.

The chain carries TRBV7-2 and TRBJ2-7; D unclear. This CDR3 has 13 residues. Trimming removed 5 bases at V and 3 bases at J, with 11 bases between. Germline V gene data show CDR1 as SGHTA and CDR2 as FQGNSA. The CDR3 region is CASSLHELYEQYF. The CDR3 nucleotides are TGTGCCAGCAGCCTCCATGAGCTCTACGAGCAGTACTTC.

The gene calls are TRBV30 and TRBJ1-1, with a possible D match to TRBD1 (5 bases). CDR1 GTSNPN and CDR2 SVGIG come from the germline V gene (reference sequence). This CDR3 has 13 amino acids. Between the trimmed V and J ends, which lost 0 bases and 3 bases, there was a span of 8 bases. CDR3 nucleotides: TGTGCCTGGAGTGTGGGGGGTTACACTGAAGCTTTCTTT. Its translation is CAWSVGGYTEAFF.

The genes are TRBV7-2 and TRBJ1-2; D is unresolved. The CDR3 loop spans 15 amino acids. V gave up 4 bases and J gave up 4 bases, with 16 bases separating them. CDR1 is SGHTA, CDR2 FQGNSA, per germline. The CDR3, as DNA: TGTGCCAGCAGCTACCCCGAACAGCGAATCTATGGCTACACCTTC. Protein: CASSYPEQRIYGYTF. Complete variable domain (other parts from reference TRBV7-2 and TRBJ1-2): GAGVSQSPSNKVTEKGKDVELRCDPISGHTALYWYRQSLGQGLEFLIYFQGNSAPDKSGLPSDRFSAERTGGSVSTLTIQRTQQEDSAVYLCASSYPEQRIYGYTFGSGTRLTVV.

The gene calls are TRBV7-3 and TRBJ1-2; D ambiguous. Germline V gene lookup returns CDR1 SGHTA and CDR2 FQGTGA. Trimming pared 2 bases from V and 1 base from J, leaving 8 bases between. The CDR3 covers 14 residues. The CDR3 DNA reads TGTGCCAGCAGCTTATCCCCGGTTAACTATGGCTACACCTTC. It is translated as CASSLSPVNYGYTF.

This chain connects TRBV6-5 to TRBJ2-2; a possible D gene is TRBD1 (6 bases). The CDR3 has 13 amino acids. V was pared by 11 bases and J by 3 bases, with 13 bases between. Looked up from germline, CDR1 is MNHEY and CDR2 is SVGAGI. CDR3 amino acids: CAVRTEYTGELFF. The CDR3 nucleotides read TGTGCCGTAAGGACAGAATACACCGGGGAGCTGTTTTTT.

This chain connects TRBV2 to TRBJ2-1, with 7 bases lining up with TRBD1. V trimming: 2 bases; J trimming: 8 bases; junction bases outside the gene matches: 12. CDR3 length: 16 residues. The V gene's germline CDR1 is SNHLY and CDR2 FYNNEI. CDR3 sequence reads: CASSENRGTASHEQFF. The CDR3 DNA follows: TGTGCCAGCAGTGAAAACAGAGGGACAGCATCTCATGAGCAGTTCTTC.

V usage is TRBV6-5 and J usage is TRBJ1-3; D is undetermined. The germline CDR1 and CDR2 sequences are MNHEY and SVGAGI. The V and J ends lost 4 bases and 0 bases respectively, with 7 bases between them. The CDR3 consists of 14 residues. CDR3 loop: CASSSTLSGNTIYF. CDR3 in DNA: TGTGCCAGCAGTTCCACTCTCTCTGGAAACACCATATATTTT.

The chain has TRBV19 and TRBJ2-7; possible D gene TRBD1, 6 bases. In germline, CDR1 is LNHDA, CDR2 SQIVND (reference sequence). V lost 5 bases, J lost 0 bases, and 8 bases lay in between. The CDR3 has 13 amino acids. CDR3 loop: CASSEGVSYEQYF. The CDR3 DNA reads as TGTGCCAGTAGTGAGGGGGTCTCCTACGAGCAGTACTTC.

The chain combines TRBV18 with TRBJ1-2; tentatively, D is TRBD1 (5 bases). CDR3 length equals 14 residues. V lost 2 bases and J lost 4, with 11 bases in between. Germline CDR1 is KGHSH and CDR2 is LQKENI. The CDR3 reads CASSPAQGSYGYTF. The CDR3 DNA reads TGTGCCAGCTCACCAGCCCAGGGTAGCTATGGCTACACCTTC.

The chain links TRBV2 to TRBJ1-1; D gene uncertain. The V end was cut by 6 bases, the J end by 1 base, with 6 bases between. Looked up from germline, CDR1 is SNHLY and CDR2 is FYNNEI. The CDR3 sequence is 12 residues long. CDR3 sequence: CASSKRNTEAFF. In DNA, the CDR3 is TGTGCCAGCAGCAAAAGGAACACTGAAGCTTTCTTT.

V and J are TRBV4-1 and TRBJ1-3; a weak D match, TRBD1 (6 bases). There are 14 residues in the CDR3. V was shortened by 1 base and J by 6 bases, with 10 bases between the two germline ends. Germline-derived CDR1 and CDR2 are MGHRA and YSYEKL. The CDR3 sequence: CASSQVAGVNTIYF. The CDR3 DNA sequence: TGCGCCAGCAGCCAAGTCGCAGGGGTAAACACCATATATTTT.

This clone has just one count. This chain joins TRBV9 and TRBJ1-3; tentative D call: TRBD1 (5 bases). Trimming stripped 0 bases from V and 6 bases from J, with 13 bases between. Germline V gene data show CDR1 as SGDLS and CDR2 as YYNGEE. The CDR3 totals 15 residues. The CDR3 nucleotides read TGTGCCAGCAGCGTAGGTGGGACTTCCCTAAACACCATATATTTT. It is translated as CASSVGGTSLNTIYF. The whole variable domain, filled in from reference TRBV9 and TRBJ1-3, reads DSGVTQTPKHLITATGQRVTLRCSPRSGDLSVYWYQQSLDQGLQFLIQYYNGEERAKGNILERFSAQQFPDLHSELNLSSLELGDSALYFCASSVGGTSLNTIYFGEGSWLTVV.

This clone is a singleton in its sample. The chain couples TRBV11-3 to TRBJ2-7, with 7 bases identical to TRBD1. Germline V gene lookup returns CDR1 SGHNT and CDR2 YENEEA. The CDR3 covers 14 residues. Trimming cost V 5 bases and J 3 bases; bases outside gene matches: 7. CDR3 bases: TGTGCCAGCAGCCCAGATACAGGGGTCTACGAGCAGTACTTC. Amino acid sequence: CASSPDTGVYEQYF.

The chain recombines TRBV5-6 with TRBJ1-4, with 9 bases that match TRBD1. This CDR3 has 16 residues. Trimming cost V 2 bases and J 8 bases; bases outside gene matches: 10. CDR1 and CDR2 (germline): SGHDT, YYEEEE. The CDR3 sequence is CASSFTDRGIGEKLFF. The CDR3 DNA is TGTGCCAGCAGCTTTACCGACAGGGGGATAGGAGAAAAACTGTTTTTT.

A note on this clone: The same CDR3 also results from other DNA sequences found in this sample. CDR3 sequence reads: CASSLGYSNQPQHF. In nucleotides, the CDR3 is TGTGCCAGCAGCTTGGGATATAGCAATCAGCCCCAGCATTTT. The V and J genes are TRBV7-2 and TRBJ1-5, with no clear D. V was cut by 3 bases and J by 0 bases, with 6 bases left in between. Per the germline V gene, CDR1 is SGHTA and CDR2 is FQGNSA. The CDR3 length is 14 residues.